A selection of T cell receptor beta chains follows, all from one sample in a study of response to subunit inactivated influenza vaccine. MiXCR, applied by TCRdb to the RT-PCR reads, yields one record per CDR3 protein. The sample has a few hundred thousand distinct CDR3 sequences, roughly 20% seen once; the top ten hold around a tenth. The sample was PBMCs from blood, taken around 22 months after vaccination. The receptors derive from a man between 50 and 69 years old who received an inactivated influenza vaccine. Each CDR3 is given with its conserved first and last residue. The D gene is left open where the match is weak. Clone size is not always given. Where it is, it says once, few, many or a class for expanded clones.

j_call	clone_size	v_call	d_call	cdr3_nt	cdr3_aa
TRBJ2-3	.	TRBV20-1	.	TGCAGTGCTAGAGGAGGAGGGGGGGGTGGTTTCACAGATACGCAGTATTTT	CSARGGGGGGFTDTQYF
TRBJ2-1	few	TRBV24-1	TRBD1	TGTGCCACCAGTGATAGTGGGACAGGGCGGTACAATGAGCAGTTCTTC	CATSDSGTGRYNEQFF
TRBJ2-2	few	TRBV12-3/TRBV12-4	.	TGTGCCAGCAGTTTATCTGGCCTTCCCGGGGGCACCGGGGAGCTGTTTTTT	CASSLSGLPGGTGELFF
TRBJ2-3	few	TRBV5-5	.	TGTGCCAGCAGCTTGAGGCGGCAATCAGATACGCAGTATTTT	CASSLRRQSDTQYF
TRBJ2-7	few	TRBV7-2	.	TGTGCCAGCAGCTTAGACGGGGGCCCCTACGAGCAGTACTTC	CASSLDGGPYEQYF
TRBJ1-4	many	TRBV7-9	TRBD1	TGTGCCAGCAGCTTCGGGACAGGGGGCGATGAAAAACTGTTTTTT	CASSFGTGGDEKLFF
TRBJ1-2	.	TRBV20-1	.	TGCAGTGCTAGAGTTGATGCCGGGACCAGCCCCGACTATGGCTACACCTTC	CSARVDAGTSPDYGYTF
TRBJ2-3	.	TRBV27	TRBD2	TGTGCCAGCAGTTCGCCACCCCGGCTAGCGGTTACAGATACGCAGTATTTT	CASSSPPRLAVTDTQYF
TRBJ2-3	.	TRBV20-1	TRBD2	TGCAGTGCTACTAGCGGCCTGGGAGCAGATACGCAGTATTTT	CSATSGLGADTQYF
TRBJ1-1	.	TRBV10-3	.	TGTGCCATCACTGGTCACAACACTGAAGCTTTCTTT	CAITGHNTEAFF
TRBJ2-3	few	TRBV20-1	.	TGCAGTGCTAGAGAGTTGGTGGGGACAGATACGCAGTATTTT	CSARELVGTDTQYF
TRBJ1-2	.	TRBV5-1	.	TGCGCCAGCAGCTTGGCGCAGGGCACTAACTATGGCTACACCTTC	CASSLAQGTNYGYTF
TRBJ1-2	.	TRBV20-1	.	TGCAGTGCTAGAGATCCCCTAGCCTACACCTTC	CSARDPLAYTF
TRBJ1-2	many	TRBV2	.	TGTGCCAGCAGTAAGGACCCCTCTAACTATGGCTACACCTTC	CASSKDPSNYGYTF
TRBJ2-1	.	TRBV5-1	.	TGCGCCAGCAGCTGGGGGGTCTCCTACAATGAGCAGTTCTTC	CASSWGVSYNEQFF
TRBJ2-5	few	TRBV29-1	.	TGCAGCGTTTCGGCCTCGACGGCAGAGACCCAGTACTTC	CSVSASTAETQYF
TRBJ2-7	few	TRBV20-1	TRBD1	TGCAGTGCAAAAGCCGGGACAGGGGGCAGGTGGTACGAGCAGTACTTC	CSAKAGTGGRWYEQYF
TRBJ1-5	many	TRBV3-1	.	TGTGCCAGCAGCCAAGGGGTTTCCAATCAGCCCCAGCATTTT	CASSQGVSNQPQHF
TRBJ1-1	few	TRBV12-3/TRBV12-4	TRBD1	TGTGCCAGCAGTTCCCAAACAGGGGTCACTGAAGCTTTCTTT	CASSSQTGVTEAFF
TRBJ1-2	.	TRBV9	.	TGTGCCAGCGAGGGAGAGGGGACACCTAACTATGGCTACACCTTC	CASEGEGTPNYGYTF
TRBJ2-3	.	TRBV10-3	.	TGTGCCATCTCTTACAGGGAGGCAGACACGCAGTATTTT	CAISYREADTQYF
TRBJ2-2	few	TRBV5-1	.	TGCGCCAGCAGAGTCGAGCGAGCGAACACCGGGGAGCTGTTTTTT	CASRVERANTGELFF
TRBJ2-6	few	TRBV28	.	TGTGCCAGCAGTTTAAGGAGGCGGGCGCTCTCTGGGGCCAACGTCCTGACTTTC	CASSLRRRALSGANVLTF
TRBJ2-5	.	TRBV18	.	TGTGCCAGCTCACAGTCGGACATATTAGGAGAGACCCAGTACTTC	CASSQSDILGETQYF
TRBJ2-7	few	TRBV21-1	.	TGTGCCAGCAGCGAGGGGGGAGGACTCGAAAGCTCCTACGAGCAGTACTTC	CASSEGGGLESSYEQYF
TRBJ2-1	few	TRBV5-6	.	TGTGCCAGCAGCTTGGGCTCCTGCTACAATGAGCAGTTCTTC	CASSLGSCYNEQFF
TRBJ1-2	few	TRBV27	TRBD1	TGTGCCAGCAGCAGGGGGCAGGTCTATGGCTACACCTTC	CASSRGQVYGYTF
TRBJ2-2	few	TRBV4-3	.	TGCGCCAGCAGCCAAGATGCGTTAGCGGCTACCACCGGGGAGCTGTTTTTT	CASSQDALAATTGELFF
TRBJ1-2	few	TRBV28	TRBD1	TGTGCCAGCAGACAGGGGATTAACTATGGCTACACCTTC	CASRQGINYGYTF
TRBJ2-1	.	TRBV19	TRBD2	TGTGCCAGTAGTCCAGGACTAGAAAAGAATGAGCAGTTCTTC	CASSPGLEKNEQFF
TRBJ2-2	.	TRBV15	.	TGTGCCACCAGCCTGCGACAGACAAACACCGGGGAGCTGTTTTTT	CATSLRQTNTGELFF
TRBJ1-1	many	TRBV12-3/TRBV12-4	.	TGTGCCAGCAGGACGGAGAGGGTAGCTTTCTTT	CASRTERVAFF
TRBJ1-6	few	TRBV7-2	TRBD1	TGTGCCAGCAGCTTAGAAAGGGGGCGATCCCCCCTCCACTTT	CASSLERGRSPLHF
TRBJ2-3	.	TRBV4-3	TRBD2	TGCGCCAGCAGCCAAGTAGTTGCTAGCGGTCCCACAAATACGCAGTATTTT	CASSQVVASGPTNTQYF
TRBJ1-4	few	TRBV7-6	.	TGTGCCAGCAGCCCTACAACTAATGAAAAACTGTTTTTT	CASSPTTNEKLFF
TRBJ2-1	.	TRBV14	TRBD1	TGTGCCAGCAGCCACCTCCTAGGACAGGGGGGCGATGAGCAGTTCTTC	CASSHLLGQGGDEQFF
TRBJ1-1	.	TRBV10-3	.	TGTGCCATCAGTGGCCCGACAGATAACACTGAAGCTTTCTTT	CAISGPTDNTEAFF
TRBJ2-1	few	TRBV21-1	.	TGTGCCAGCAGCCATCGTATCGTAGTATCGCGGGACTACAATGAGCAGTTCTTC	CASSHRIVVSRDYNEQFF
TRBJ2-1	.	TRBV27	.	TGTGCCAGCAGTTCAATAGCGGCTACTAACAATGAGCAGTTCTTC	CASSSIAATNNEQFF
TRBJ2-3	.	TRBV2	.	TGTGCCAGCAGTGAATCCTGGCCTTCTCCATCCACAGATACGCAGTATTTT	CASSESWPSPSTDTQYF
TRBJ2-7	.	TRBV20-1	TRBD1	TGCAGTGCTAGTGCGGGACAGGGCATTGACGAGCAGTACTTC	CSASAGQGIDEQYF
TRBJ2-1	few	TRBV15	.	TGTGCCACCAGCAGGCTTGCCCCTGACAGAAACAATGAGCAGTTCTTC	CATSRLAPDRNNEQFF
TRBJ2-6	.	TRBV7-6	.	TGTGCCAGCAGTGATTTCCGGAGGAACTCTGGGGCCAACGTCCTGACTTTC	CASSDFRRNSGANVLTF
TRBJ1-6	.	TRBV12-3/TRBV12-4	.	TGTGCCAGCAGGCCGGGCCCGGTTAATTCACCCCTCCACTTT	CASRPGPVNSPLHF
TRBJ2-3	.	TRBV10-2	.	TGCGCCAGCAGTGATTTACCCAGGAATACGCAGTATTTT	CASSDLPRNTQYF
TRBJ1-1	.	TRBV11-2	.	TGTGCCAGCAGCTTAGACCTTACGGAAGCTTTCTTT	CASSLDLTEAFF
TRBJ1-5	.	TRBV6-2/TRBV6-3	.	TGTGCCAGCAGTTACTCAGGGGGGACGGGTCAGCCCCAGCATTTT	CASSYSGGTGQPQHF
TRBJ1-2	few	TRBV20-1	TRBD1	TGCAGTGCCCTGGGGGCAGGGGGGGGAGGCTACACCTTC	CSALGAGGGGYTF
TRBJ1-2	few	TRBV10-3	TRBD1	TGTGCCATCAGCGACAGGGGCCGGTACGGCTACACCTTC	CAISDRGRYGYTF
TRBJ2-5	.	TRBV20-1	.	TGCAGTGCAAACCGGGACGCGTTCCAAGAGACCCAGTACTTC	CSANRDAFQETQYF